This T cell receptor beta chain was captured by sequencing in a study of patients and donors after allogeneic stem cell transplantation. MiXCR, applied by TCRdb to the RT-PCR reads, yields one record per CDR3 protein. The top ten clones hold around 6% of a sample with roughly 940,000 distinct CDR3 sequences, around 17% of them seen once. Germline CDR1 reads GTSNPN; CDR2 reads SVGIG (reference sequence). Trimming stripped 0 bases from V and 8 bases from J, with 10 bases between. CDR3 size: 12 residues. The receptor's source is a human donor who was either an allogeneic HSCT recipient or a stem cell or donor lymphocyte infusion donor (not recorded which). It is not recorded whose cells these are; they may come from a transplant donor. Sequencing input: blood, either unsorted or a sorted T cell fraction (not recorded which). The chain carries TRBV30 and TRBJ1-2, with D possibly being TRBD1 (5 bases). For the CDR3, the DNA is TGTGCCTGGAGTGTAGTAGACAGAGGCTACACCTTC. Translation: CAWSVVDRGYTF.